This T cell receptor beta chain was identified during a study of blood T cell repertoires in COVID-19 (dated by TCRdb to about 2020). Broadly, across the study: Samples covering the acute and convalescent phases of COVID-19 were provided by collaborators in the United States, Italy and Spain. The material from the prospective study consisted of cDNA or gDNA derived from T cells, B-cell-depleted T cells, or PBMCs. Subjects who had been exposed to COVID-19, were actively infected with it, or had recovered from it provided the deeply sampled blood TCRbeta repertoires that made up the dataset. A freely available public database, intended as a resource for researchers studying the immune response to SARS-CoV-2, is where the repertoires were released. Samples were obtained from the ongoing ImmuneRACE study (first 160 participants) and from approximately 1,200 subjects provided by 6 global collaborators. Sample metadata almost always included a de-identified subject ID, COVID-19 status, age in years and sex. Where available, HLA class I and class II types were taken from metadata supplied by the sample provider and were not determined by assay-based typing.

Details on this clone: Its antigen is unknown. No per-base quality is available; no much larger clone lies one base away.

The paper as a whole reports these results and caveats: The quantity of clinical and demographic metadata differed by source and by participant and was supplied without curation.

The CDR3, cysteine through phenylalanine, is 15 amino acids long. The kept DNA is CDR3 alone, 45 bases in frame from the first base. From the germline V gene, CDR1 is WSHSY and CDR2 is SAAADI. V was cut back by 0 bases and J by 2 bases, leaving a gap of 10 bases between them. TCRbeta CDR3 regions were amplified from genomic DNA by means of the immunoSEQ Assay, a bias-controlled multiplex PCR. In the paper's pipeline: The number of nucleated cells in each sample was estimated from the amplification of reference gene primers within the assay. Sequence reads were collapsed and filtered to measure the absolute abundance of every unique TCRbeta CDR3 rearrangement. For each sample, productive Simpson clonality was calculated by taking the square root of Simpson's diversity index across productive rearrangements. What TCRdb holds here is the immuneACCESS table cut down to in-frame rearrangements. Part of the clones is not present; checked against another copy, under half of the missing clones reflect an unresolved V gene, and the others are unexplained. V and J calls and clone size are as listed in that table; D and trimming were resolved from the DNA. Across this sample there are 150,000 to 250,000 clones, with roughly 80% seen only once. Of the sample, roughly 5.6% is held by the ten largest clones.

At one collaborating source in Seattle, patients were enrolled during active infection and were followed longitudinally through the course of disease. Collaborating institutions collected whole blood in K2EDTA tubes following their own protocols. For TCRbeta analysis, collaborators shipped samples as frozen whole blood, isolated PBMCs, or DNA extracted from either of those sample types. The origin of this receptor is a woman between 40 and 55 years old with COVID-19, enrolled during active disease. The sequencing input was peripheral blood. The rearranged chain carries TRBV10-2 and TRBJ1-1; the D gene cannot be named for sure. The bases are TGCGCCAGCAGTGAGTCATGGCAGATTAACACTGAAGCTTTCTTT. Its protein is CASSESWQINTEAFF.